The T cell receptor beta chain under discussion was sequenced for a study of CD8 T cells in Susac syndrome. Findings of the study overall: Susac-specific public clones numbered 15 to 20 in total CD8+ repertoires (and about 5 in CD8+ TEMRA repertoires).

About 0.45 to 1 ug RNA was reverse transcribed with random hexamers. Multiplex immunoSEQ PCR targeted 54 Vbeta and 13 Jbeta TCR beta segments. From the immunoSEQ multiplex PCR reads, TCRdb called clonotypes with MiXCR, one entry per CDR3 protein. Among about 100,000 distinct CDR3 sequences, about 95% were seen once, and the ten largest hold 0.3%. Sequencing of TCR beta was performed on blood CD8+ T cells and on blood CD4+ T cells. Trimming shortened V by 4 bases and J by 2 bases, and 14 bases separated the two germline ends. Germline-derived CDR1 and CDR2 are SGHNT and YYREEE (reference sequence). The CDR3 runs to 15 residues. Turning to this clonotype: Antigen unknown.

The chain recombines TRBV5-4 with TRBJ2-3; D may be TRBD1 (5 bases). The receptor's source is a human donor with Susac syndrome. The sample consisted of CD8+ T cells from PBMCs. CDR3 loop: CASSPDSDLTDTQYF. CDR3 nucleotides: TGTGCCAGCAGCCCCGACAGCGACCTCACAGATACGCAGTATTTT. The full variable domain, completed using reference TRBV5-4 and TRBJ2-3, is ETGVTQSPTHLIKTRGQQVTLRCSSQSGHNTVSWYQQALGQGPQFIFQYYREEENGRGNFPPRFSGLQFPNYSSELNVNALELDDSALYLCASSPDSDLTDTQYFGPGTRLTVL.